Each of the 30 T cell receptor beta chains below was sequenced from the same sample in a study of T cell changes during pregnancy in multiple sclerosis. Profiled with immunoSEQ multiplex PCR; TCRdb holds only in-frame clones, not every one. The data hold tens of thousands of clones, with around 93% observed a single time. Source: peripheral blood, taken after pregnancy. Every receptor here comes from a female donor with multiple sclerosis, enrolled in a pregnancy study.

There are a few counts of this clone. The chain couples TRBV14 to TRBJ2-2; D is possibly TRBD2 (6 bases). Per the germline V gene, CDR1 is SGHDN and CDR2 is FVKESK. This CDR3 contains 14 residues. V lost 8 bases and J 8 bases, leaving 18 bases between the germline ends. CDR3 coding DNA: TGTGCCAGCGGACCCGGGACTCTCGTTGGGGAGCTGTTTTTT. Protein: CASGPGTLVGELFF.

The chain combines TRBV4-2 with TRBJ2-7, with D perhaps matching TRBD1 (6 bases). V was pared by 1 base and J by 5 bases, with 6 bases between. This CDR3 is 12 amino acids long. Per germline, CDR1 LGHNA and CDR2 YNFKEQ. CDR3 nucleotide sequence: TGTGCCAGCAGCCAAGGGGACAACGAGCAGTACTTC. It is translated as CASSQGDNEQYF.

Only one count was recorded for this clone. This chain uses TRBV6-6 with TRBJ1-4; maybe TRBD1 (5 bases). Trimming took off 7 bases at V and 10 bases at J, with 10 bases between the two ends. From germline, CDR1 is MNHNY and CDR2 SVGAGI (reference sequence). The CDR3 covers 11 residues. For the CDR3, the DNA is TGTGCCAGCACCATGGGGGGAAAACTGTTTTTT. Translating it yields CASTMGGKLFF.

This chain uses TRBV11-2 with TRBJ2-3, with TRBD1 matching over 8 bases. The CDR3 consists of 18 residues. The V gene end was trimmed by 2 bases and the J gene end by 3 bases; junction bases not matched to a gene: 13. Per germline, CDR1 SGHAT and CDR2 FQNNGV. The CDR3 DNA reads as TGTGCCAGCAGCTTACAGGGGGCCGGCGGGACTGTAACAGATACGCAGTATTTT. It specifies CASSLQGAGGTVTDTQYF.

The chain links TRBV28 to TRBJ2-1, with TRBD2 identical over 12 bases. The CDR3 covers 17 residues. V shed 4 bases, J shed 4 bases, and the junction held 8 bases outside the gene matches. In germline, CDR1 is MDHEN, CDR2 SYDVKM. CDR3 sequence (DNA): TGTGCCAGCAGTTCGACTAGCGGGAGCATGCCGTACAATGAGCAGTTCTTC. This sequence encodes CASSSTSGSMPYNEQFF.

The CDR3, as DNA: TGTGCCAGCAGCTTAAAACAAGGGCTAGCGGGAATCTATGAGCAGTTCTTC. This translates into CASSLKQGLAGIYEQFF. The chain recombines TRBV7-9 with TRBJ2-1; 9 bases map to TRBD2. The germline CDR1 and CDR2 sequences are SEHNR and FQNEAQ (reference sequence). The CDR3 covers 17 residues. J was trimmed by 8 bases and V by 2 bases; bases with no gene match: 13.

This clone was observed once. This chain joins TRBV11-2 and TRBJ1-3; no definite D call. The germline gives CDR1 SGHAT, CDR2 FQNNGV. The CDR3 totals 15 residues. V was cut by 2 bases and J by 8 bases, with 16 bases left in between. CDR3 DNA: TGTGCCAGCAGCTTAAGTCCACGGGGTACCGACACCATATATTTT. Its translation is CASSLSPRGTDTIYF.

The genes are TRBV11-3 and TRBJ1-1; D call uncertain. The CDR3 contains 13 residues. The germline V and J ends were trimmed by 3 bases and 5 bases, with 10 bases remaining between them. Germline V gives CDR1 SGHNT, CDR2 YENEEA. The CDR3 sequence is CASSFEGGTEAFF. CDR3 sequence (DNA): TGTGCCAGCAGCTTTGAAGGCGGAACTGAAGCTTTCTTT.

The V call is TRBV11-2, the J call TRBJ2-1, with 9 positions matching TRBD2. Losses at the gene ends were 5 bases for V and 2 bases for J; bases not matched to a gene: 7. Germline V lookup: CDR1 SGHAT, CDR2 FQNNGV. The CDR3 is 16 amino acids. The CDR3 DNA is TGTGCCAGCAGCCCCCCTAGCGGGACCCCCTACAATGAGCAGTTCTTC. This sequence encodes CASSPPSGTPYNEQFF.

The CDR3 DNA reads TGTGCCAGCAGCTCCCCTAGACTAGCGGGAAACTACGAGCAGTACTTC. It yields the protein CASSSPRLAGNYEQYF. This chain joins TRBV11-3 and TRBJ2-7; 11 bases align to TRBD2. CDR1 is SGHNT, CDR2 YENEEA, per germline. Germline trimming cut 4 bases from V and 3 bases from J; bases unmatched to any gene: 8. The CDR3 extends over 16 amino acids.

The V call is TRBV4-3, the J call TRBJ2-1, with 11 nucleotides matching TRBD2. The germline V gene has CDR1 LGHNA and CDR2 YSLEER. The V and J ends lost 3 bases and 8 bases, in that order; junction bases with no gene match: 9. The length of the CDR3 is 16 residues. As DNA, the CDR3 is TGCGCCAGCAGCCACTTAGCGGGAGGGGGATGGGATGAGCAGTTCTTC. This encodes CASSHLAGGGWDEQFF.

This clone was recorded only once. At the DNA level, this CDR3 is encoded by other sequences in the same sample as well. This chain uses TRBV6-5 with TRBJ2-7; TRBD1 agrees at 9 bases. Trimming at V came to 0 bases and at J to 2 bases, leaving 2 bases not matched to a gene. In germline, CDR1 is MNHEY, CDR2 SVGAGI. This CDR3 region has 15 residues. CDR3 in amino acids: CASSYSRDRAYEQYF. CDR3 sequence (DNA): TGTGCCAGCAGTTACTCTAGGGACAGGGCCTACGAGCAGTACTTC.

The CDR3 DNA reads as TGTGCCACCACCCCACAGGAAAAGGAAGGCTACACCTTC. The encoded protein is CATTPQEKEGYTF. V is TRBV28 and J is TRBJ1-2, with D possibly TRBD1 on 5 matching bases. Germline V gene sequence: CDR1 MDHEN, CDR2 SYDVKM. This CDR3 has 13 residues. Between the trimmed V and J ends, which lost 10 bases and 8 bases, there was a span of 20 bases.

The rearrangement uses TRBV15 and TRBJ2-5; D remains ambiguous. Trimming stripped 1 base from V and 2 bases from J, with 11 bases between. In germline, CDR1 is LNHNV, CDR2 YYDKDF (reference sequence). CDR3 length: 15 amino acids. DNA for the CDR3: TGTGCCACCAGCAGAGTTTCTAGTGTTCAAGAGACCCAGTACTTC. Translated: CATSRVSSVQETQYF. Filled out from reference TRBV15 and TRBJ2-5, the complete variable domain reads DAMVIQNPRYQVTQFGKPVTLSCSQTLNHNVMYWYQQKSSQAPKLLFHYYDKDFNNEADTPDNFQSRRPNTSFCFLDIRSPGLGDTAMYLCATSRVSSVQETQYFGPGTRLLVL.

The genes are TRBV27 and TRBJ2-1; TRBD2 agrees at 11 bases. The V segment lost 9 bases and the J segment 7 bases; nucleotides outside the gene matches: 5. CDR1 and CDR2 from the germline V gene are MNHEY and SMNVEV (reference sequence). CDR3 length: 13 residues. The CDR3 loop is CASTSGSRNEQFF. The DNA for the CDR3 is TGTGCCAGTACTAGCGGGAGCCGTAATGAGCAGTTCTTC.

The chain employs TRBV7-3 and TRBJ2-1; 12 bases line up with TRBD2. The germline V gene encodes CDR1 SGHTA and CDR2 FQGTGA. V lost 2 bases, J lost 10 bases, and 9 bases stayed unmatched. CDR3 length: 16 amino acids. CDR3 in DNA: TGTGCCAGCAGCTTATTCCCTAGCGGGAGGGATGACGAGCAGTTCTTC. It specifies CASSLFPSGRDDEQFF.

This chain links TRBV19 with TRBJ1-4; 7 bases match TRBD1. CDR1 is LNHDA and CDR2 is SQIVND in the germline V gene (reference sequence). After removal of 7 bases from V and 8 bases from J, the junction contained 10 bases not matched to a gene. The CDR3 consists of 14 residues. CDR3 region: CASNPTGEEEKLFF. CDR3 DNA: TGTGCCAGTAACCCAACAGGGGAGGAGGAAAAACTGTTTTTT.

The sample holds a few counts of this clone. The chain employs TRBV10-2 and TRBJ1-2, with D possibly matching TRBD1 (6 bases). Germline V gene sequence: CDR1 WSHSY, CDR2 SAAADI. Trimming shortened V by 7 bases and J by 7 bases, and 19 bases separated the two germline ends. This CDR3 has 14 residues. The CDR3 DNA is TGCGCCAGCACCCTCCCCCGGGGGGCGCGTGGCTACACCTTC. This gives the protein CASTLPRGARGYTF.

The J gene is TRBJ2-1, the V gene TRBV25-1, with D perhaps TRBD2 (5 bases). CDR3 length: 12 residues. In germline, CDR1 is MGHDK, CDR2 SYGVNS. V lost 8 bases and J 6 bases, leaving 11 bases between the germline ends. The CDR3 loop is CASGRGSNEQFF. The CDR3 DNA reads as TGTGCCAGCGGGCGAGGGTCCAATGAGCAGTTCTTC.

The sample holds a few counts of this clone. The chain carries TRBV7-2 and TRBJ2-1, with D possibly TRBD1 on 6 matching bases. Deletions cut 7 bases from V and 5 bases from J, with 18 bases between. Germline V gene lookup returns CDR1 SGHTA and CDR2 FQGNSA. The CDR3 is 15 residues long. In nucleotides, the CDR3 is TGTGCCAGCACCTACCAGTGGACAGCAGACAATGAGCAGTTCTTC. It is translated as CASTYQWTADNEQFF.

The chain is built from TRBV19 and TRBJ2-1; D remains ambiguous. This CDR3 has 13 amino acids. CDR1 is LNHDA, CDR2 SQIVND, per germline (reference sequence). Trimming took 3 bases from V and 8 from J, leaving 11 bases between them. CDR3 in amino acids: CASSIGEAYEQFF. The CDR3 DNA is TGTGCCAGTAGTATTGGTGAGGCTTATGAGCAGTTCTTC.

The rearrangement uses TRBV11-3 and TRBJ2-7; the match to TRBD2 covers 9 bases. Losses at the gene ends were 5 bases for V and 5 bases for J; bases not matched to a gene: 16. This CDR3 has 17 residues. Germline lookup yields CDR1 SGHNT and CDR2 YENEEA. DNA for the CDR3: TGTGCCAGCAGCACCCTGCGGGGGGGAACGGGAGTCAACGAGCAGTACTTC. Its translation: CASSTLRGGTGVNEQYF.

CDR3 sequence reads: CASSVARQDYEQYF. CDR3 nucleotide sequence: TGTGCCAGCAGTGTGGCCAGACAGGACTACGAGCAGTACTTC. The gene calls are TRBV6-1 and TRBJ2-7, with a tentative D call TRBD1 (6 bases). V lost 4 bases to trimming and J lost 3 bases, with 13 bases between them. There are 14 residues in the CDR3. The germline V gene encodes CDR1 MNHNS and CDR2 SASEGT.

The CDR3 DNA reads as TGTGCCAGTAGTATAACCCTAGTCTACGAGCAGTACTTC. Translating gives CASSITLVYEQYF. The chain is built from TRBV19 and TRBJ2-7; the D is unclear. Germline values: CDR1 LNHDA, CDR2 SQIVND (reference sequence). This CDR3 has 13 residues. V was trimmed by 2 bases and J by 3 bases, leaving 8 bases between them.

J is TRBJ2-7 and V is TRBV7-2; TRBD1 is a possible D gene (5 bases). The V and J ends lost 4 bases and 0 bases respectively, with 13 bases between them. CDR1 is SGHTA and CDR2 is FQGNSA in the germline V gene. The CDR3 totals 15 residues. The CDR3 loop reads CASSSPRTNSYEQYF. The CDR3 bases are TGTGCCAGCAGCTCCCCCAGGACAAACTCCTACGAGCAGTACTTC.

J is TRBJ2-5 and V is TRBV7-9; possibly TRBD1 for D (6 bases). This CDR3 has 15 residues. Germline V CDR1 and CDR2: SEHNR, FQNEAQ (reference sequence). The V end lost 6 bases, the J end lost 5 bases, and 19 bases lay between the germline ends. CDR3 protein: CASSRFSGVEETQYF. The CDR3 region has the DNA TGTGCCAGCAGTCGATTTTCAGGGGTTGAGGAGACCCAGTACTTC. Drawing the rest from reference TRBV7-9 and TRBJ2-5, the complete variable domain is DTGVSQNPRHKITKRGQNVTFRCDPISEHNRLYWYRQTLGQGPEFLTYFQNEAQLEKSRLLSDRFSAERPKGSFSTLEIQRTEQGDSAMYLCASSRFSGVEETQYFGPGTRLLVL.

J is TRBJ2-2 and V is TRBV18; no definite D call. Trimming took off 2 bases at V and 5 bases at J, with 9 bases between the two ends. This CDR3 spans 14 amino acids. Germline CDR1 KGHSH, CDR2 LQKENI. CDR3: CASSPVSVTGELFF. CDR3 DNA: TGTGCCAGCTCACCAGTCTCTGTTACCGGGGAGCTGTTTTTT.

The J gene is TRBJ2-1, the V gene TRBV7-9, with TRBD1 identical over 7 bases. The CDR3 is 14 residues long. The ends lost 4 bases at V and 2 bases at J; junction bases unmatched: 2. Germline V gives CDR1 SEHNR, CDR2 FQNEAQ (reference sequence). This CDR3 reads CASSSTGAYNEQFF. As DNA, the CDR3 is TGTGCCAGCAGCTCTACAGGGGCCTACAATGAGCAGTTCTTC.

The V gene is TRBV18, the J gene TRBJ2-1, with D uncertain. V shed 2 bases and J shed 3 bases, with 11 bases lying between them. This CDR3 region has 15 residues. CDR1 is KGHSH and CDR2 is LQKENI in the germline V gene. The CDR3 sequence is CASSPVSRSYNEQFF. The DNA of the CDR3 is TGTGCCAGCTCACCAGTTTCGCGGAGCTACAATGAGCAGTTCTTC. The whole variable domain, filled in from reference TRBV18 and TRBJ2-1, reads NAGVMQNPRHLVRRRGQEARLRCSPMKGHSHVYWYRQLPEEGLKFMVYLQKENIIDESGMPKERFSAEFPKEGPSILRIQQVVRGDSAAYFCASSPVSRSYNEQFFGPGTRLTVL.

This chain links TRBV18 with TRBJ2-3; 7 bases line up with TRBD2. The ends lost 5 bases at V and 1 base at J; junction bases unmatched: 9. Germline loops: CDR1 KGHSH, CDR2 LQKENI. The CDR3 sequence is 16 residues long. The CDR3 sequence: CASSTRLAHGTDTQYF. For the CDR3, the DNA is TGTGCCAGCTCAACAAGACTAGCCCACGGCACAGATACGCAGTATTTT.